This TCR beta chain stems from a study of blood T cell repertoires in COVID-19. The overall study: Researchers got acute and convalescent COVID-19 samples from the United States, Italy and Spain. Sample material is recorded as cDNA or gDNA derived from T cells, B-cell-depleted T cells, or PBMCs.

J gave up 1 base and V 6 bases, and 7 bases lay outside the gene matches. The length of the CDR3 is 15 residues. The germline V gene has CDR1 PRHDT and CDR2 FYEKMQ (reference sequence). Authors' analysis steps: Cell counts per sample came from amplifying reference gene primers. Clones were read by immunoSEQ multiplex PCR, and TCRdb kept only the in-frame ones, dropping some. V, J and clone size are those of that table, while D and trimming were read from the DNA. The sample consists of roughly 91,000 clones, under 85% of them appearing once. The chain employs TRBV13 and TRBJ1-2, with 8 bases aligning to TRBD1. The sequenced sample consisted of peripheral blood. The receptor was isolated from a man in his 70s with acute or convalescent COVID-19. DNA for the CDR3: TGTGCCAGCAGTTACCCCGGGACAGGTAACTATGGCTACACCTTC. Protein product: CASSYPGTGNYGYTF.